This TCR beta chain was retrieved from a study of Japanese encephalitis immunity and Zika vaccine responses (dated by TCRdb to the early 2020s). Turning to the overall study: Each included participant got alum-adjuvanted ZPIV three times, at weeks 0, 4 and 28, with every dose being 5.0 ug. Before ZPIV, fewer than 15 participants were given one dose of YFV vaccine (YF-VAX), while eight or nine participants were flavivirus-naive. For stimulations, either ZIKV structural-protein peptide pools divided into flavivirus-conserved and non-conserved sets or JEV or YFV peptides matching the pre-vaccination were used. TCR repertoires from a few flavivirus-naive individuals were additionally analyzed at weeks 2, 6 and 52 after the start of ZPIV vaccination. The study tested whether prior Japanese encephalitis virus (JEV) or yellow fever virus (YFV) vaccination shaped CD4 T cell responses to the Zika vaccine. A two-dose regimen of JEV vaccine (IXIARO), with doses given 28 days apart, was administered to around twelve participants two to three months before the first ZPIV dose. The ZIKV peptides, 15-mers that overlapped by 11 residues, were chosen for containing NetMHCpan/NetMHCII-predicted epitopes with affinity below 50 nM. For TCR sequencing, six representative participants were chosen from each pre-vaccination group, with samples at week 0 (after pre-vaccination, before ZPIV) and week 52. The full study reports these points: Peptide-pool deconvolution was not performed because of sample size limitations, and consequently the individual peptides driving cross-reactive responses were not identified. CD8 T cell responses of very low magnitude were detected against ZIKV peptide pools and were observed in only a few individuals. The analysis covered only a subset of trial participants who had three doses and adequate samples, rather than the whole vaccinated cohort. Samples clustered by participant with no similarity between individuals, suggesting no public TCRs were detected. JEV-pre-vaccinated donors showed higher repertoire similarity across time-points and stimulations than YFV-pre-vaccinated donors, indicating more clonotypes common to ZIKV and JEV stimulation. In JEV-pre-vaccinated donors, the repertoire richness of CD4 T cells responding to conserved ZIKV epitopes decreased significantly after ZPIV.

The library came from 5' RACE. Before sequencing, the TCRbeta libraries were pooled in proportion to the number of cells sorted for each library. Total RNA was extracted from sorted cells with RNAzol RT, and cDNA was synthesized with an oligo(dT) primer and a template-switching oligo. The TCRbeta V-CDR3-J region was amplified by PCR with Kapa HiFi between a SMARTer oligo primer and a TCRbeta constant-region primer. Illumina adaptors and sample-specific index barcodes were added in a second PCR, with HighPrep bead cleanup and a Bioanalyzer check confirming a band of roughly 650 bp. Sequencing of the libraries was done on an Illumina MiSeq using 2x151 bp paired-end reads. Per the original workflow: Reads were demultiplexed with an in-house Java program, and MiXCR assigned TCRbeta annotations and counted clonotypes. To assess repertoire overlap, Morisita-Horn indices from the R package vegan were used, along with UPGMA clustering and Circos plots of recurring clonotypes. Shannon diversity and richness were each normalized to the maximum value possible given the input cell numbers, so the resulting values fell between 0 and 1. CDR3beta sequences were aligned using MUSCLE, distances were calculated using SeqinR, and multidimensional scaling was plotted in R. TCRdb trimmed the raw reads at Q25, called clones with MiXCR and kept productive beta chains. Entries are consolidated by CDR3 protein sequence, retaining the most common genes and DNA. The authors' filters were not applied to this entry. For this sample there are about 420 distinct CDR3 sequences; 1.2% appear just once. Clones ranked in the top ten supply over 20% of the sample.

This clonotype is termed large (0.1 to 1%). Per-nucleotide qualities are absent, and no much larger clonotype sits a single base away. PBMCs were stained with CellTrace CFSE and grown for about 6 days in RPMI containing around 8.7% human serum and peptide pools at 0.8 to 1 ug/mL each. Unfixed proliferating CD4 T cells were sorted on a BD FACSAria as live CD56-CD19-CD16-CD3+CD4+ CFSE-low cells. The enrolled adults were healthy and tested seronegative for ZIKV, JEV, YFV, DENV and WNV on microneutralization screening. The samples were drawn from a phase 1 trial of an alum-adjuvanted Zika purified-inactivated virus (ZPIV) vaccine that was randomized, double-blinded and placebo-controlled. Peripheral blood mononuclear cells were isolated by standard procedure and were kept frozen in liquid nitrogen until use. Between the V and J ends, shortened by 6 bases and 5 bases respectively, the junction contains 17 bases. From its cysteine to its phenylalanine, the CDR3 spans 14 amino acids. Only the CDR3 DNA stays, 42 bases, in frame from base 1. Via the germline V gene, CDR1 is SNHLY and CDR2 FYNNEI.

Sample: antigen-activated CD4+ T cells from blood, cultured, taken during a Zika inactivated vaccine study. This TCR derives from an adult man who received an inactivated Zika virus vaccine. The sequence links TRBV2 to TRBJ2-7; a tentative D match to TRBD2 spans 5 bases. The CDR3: CASRSDAGRNEQYF. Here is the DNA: TGTGCCAGCAGATCAGACGCGGGTAGGAACGAGCAGTACTTC.